This TCR beta chain was captured by sequencing in a study of breast tumors, draining lymph nodes, adjacent tissues. Study-wide findings and caveats: Findings are consistent with lymph node origin and intratumoral expansion of most tumor T cells.

TCRdb independently ran MiXCR on the multiplex PCR reads; one entry per CDR3 protein. The data hold under 150,000 distinct CDR3 sequences, with roughly 20% observed a single time. This clonotype was recorded at least ten times. Its antigen is currently unknown. Samples came from axillary lymph nodes draining the breast cancer. The length of the CDR3 is 15 residues. The V gene's germline CDR1 is LNHNV and CDR2 YYDKDF (reference sequence). Trimming stripped 5 bases from V and 0 bases from J, with 11 bases between. The chain couples TRBV15 to TRBJ1-5, with D unclear. Sequenced input: axillary lymph node tissue. The sequence was obtained from a female donor with breast cancer. Some clones in this sample may be carry-over from other donors' samples. CDR3 residues: CATSDEGSSNQPQHF. The CDR3 DNA reads TGTGCCACCAGCGACGAGGGCTCTAGCAATCAGCCCCAGCATTTT.